This T cell receptor (beta chain) was retrieved from a study of blood T cell repertoires in COVID-19. Study information: Sites across the United States, Italy and Spain contributed samples from acute and convalescent COVID-19. PBMCs, B-cell-depleted T cells, or T cells provided the cDNA or gDNA that made up the material.

Methods used by the authors: Nucleated cell number was recorded as an estimate derived from reference gene primer amplification. The table came from immunoSEQ multiplex PCR; TCRdb's copy has only in-frame clones and leaves some out. Clone size and V and J calls were adopted from that table, with D and trimming inferred from the DNA. The data hold approximately 260,000 clones, with around 85% observed a single time. This clonotype was obtained from a woman aged 70-85 years with acute or convalescent COVID-19. Sequencing was carried out using peripheral blood.

The CDR3 DNA sequence: TGTGCCTGGAGTGTTGGCAACTACGAGCAGTACTTC. This gives the protein CAWSVGNYEQYF. The chain carries TRBV30 and TRBJ2-7; no clear D. The germline CDR1 and CDR2 sequences are GTSNPN and SVGIG (reference sequence). CDR3 size: 12 residues. Trimming pared 0 bases from V and 3 bases from J, leaving 6 bases between.